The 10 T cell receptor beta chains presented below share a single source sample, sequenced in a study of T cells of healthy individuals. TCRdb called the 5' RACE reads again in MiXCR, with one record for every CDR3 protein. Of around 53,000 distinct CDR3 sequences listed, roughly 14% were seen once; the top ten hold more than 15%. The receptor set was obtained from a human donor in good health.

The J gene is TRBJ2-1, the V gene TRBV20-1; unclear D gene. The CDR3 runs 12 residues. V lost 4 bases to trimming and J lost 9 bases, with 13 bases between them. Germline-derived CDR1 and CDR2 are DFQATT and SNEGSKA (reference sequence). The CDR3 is CSAIPDGSEQFF. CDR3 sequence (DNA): TGCAGTGCTATCCCAGACGGCTCTGAGCAGTTCTTC.

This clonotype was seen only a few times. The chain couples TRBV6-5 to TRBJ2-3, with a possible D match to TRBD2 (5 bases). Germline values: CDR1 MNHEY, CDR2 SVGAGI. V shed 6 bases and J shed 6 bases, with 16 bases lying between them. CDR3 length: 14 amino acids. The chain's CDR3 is CASRDGLLTDTQYF. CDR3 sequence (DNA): TGTGCCAGCAGAGACGGACTCCTCACGGATACGCAGTATTTT.

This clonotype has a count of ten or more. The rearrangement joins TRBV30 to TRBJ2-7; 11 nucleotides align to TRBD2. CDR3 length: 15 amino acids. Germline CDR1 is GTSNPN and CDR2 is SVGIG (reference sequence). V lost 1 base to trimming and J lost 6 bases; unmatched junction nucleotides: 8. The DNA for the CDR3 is TGTGCCTGGAGTGGGGTACTAGCGGGAGCTGGCGAGCAGTACTTC. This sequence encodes CAWSGVLAGAGEQYF.

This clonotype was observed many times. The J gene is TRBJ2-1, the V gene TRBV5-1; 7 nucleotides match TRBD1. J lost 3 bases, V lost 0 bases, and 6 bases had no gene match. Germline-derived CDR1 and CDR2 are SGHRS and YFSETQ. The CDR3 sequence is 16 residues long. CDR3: CASSLERDSLYNEQFF. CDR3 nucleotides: TGCGCCAGCAGCTTGGAACGGGACAGCCTCTACAATGAGCAGTTCTTC.

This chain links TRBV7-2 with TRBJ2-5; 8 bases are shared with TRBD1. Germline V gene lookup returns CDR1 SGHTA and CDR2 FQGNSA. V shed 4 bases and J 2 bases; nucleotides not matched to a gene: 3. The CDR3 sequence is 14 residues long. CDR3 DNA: TGTGCCAGCAGCTCCACAGGGGGGCAAGAGACCCAGTACTTC. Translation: CASSSTGGQETQYF.

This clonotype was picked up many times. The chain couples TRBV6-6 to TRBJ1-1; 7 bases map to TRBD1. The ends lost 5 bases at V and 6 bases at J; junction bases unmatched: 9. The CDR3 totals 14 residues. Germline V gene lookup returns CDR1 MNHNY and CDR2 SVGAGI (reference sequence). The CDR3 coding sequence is TGTGCCAGCAGTCGGCGGGACAGCCTGGCTGAAGCTTTCTTT. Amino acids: CASSRRDSLAEAFF.

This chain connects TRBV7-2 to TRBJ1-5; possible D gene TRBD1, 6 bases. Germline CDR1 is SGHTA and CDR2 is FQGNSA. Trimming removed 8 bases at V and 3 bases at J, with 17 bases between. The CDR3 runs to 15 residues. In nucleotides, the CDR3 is TGTGCCAGCGGTCTGGGCCCAGGGGTCAATCAGCCCCAGCATTTT. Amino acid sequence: CASGLGPGVNQPQHF.

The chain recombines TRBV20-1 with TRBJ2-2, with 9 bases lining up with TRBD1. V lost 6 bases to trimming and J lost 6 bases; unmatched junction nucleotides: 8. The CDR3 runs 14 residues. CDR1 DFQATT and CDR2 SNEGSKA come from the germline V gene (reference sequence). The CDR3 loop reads CSANRGRSPGELFF. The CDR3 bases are TGCAGTGCCAACAGGGGGCGAAGTCCCGGGGAGCTGTTTTTT.

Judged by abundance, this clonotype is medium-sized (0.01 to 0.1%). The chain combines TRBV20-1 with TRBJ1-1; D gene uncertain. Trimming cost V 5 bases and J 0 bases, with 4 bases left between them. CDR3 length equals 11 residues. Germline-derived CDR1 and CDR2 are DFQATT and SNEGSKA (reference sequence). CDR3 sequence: CSAYLNTEAFF. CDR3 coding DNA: TGCAGTGCTTATTTGAACACTGAAGCTTTCTTT.

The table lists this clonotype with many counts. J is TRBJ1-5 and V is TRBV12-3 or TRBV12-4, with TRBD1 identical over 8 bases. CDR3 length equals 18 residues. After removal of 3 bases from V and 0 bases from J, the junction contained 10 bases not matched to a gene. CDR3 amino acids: CASSLGQDSKYSNQPQHF. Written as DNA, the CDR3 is TGTGCCAGCAGTTTGGGACAGGACAGCAAATATAGCAATCAGCCCCAGCATTTT.